These T cell receptor beta chains were read from a single sample in a study of CD8+ T cells in alopecia areata. Sequenced by immunoSEQ multiplex PCR; TCRdb stores in-frame clones only, minus some. The sample has about 150,000 clones, about 59% seen once. The sequences come from CD8+ T cells sorted from blood, collected at week 4, from a patient treated with tofacitinib. The receptor set was obtained from a human donor with alopecia areata. Both conserved end residues are part of each CDR3. Each record gives: CDR3 DNA, CDR3 protein, D gene, J gene, V gene, clone size. D genes are given only for firm matches. Size tells how often a clone was seen (once, few, many) or the class of an expanded clone, and some rows leave it out.

DNA: TGTGCCAGCAGCGTAGTCGAGAACACCGGGGAGCTGTTTTTT
CDR3: CASSVVENTGELFF
D: .
J: TRBJ2-2
V: TRBV9
size: .

DNA: TGTGCCAGCAGTGAAAATAGCGGGGGGGCCTACGAGCAGTACTTC
CDR3: CASSENSGGAYEQYF
D: TRBD2
J: TRBJ2-7
V: TRBV6-1
size: few

DNA: TGTGCCAGCAGCGACTCTTCAGGTAGCAATCAGCCCCAGCATTTT
CDR3: CASSDSSGSNQPQHF
D: .
J: TRBJ1-5
V: TRBV7-9
size: .

DNA: TGTGCCAGCAGCCCATCAGTAATCACTGAAGCTTTCTTT
CDR3: CASSPSVITEAFF
D: .
J: TRBJ1-1
V: TRBV7-9
size: few

DNA: TGTGCCAGCAGCTTGGACCCGGAGAACATTCAGTACTTC
CDR3: CASSLDPENIQYF
D: .
J: TRBJ2-4
V: TRBV5-4
size: few

DNA: TGTGCCACCAGCAGAGATCGCGGTACCAATCAGCCCCAGCATTTT
CDR3: CATSRDRGTNQPQHF
D: .
J: TRBJ1-5
V: TRBV15
size: .

DNA: TGTGCCTGTCTCTCCAGCGGTTACGAGCAGTACTTC
CDR3: CACLSSGYEQYF
D: .
J: TRBJ2-7
V: TRBV30
size: .

DNA: TGTGCCAGCAGCTTGGGGGGGCCGGAGACCCAGTACTTC
CDR3: CASSLGGPETQYF
D: .
J: TRBJ2-5
V: TRBV5-6
size: .

DNA: TGTGCCAGCAGTTTTAAAATCGAGAGGACTGAAGCTTTCTTT
CDR3: CASSFKIERTEAFF
D: .
J: TRBJ1-1
V: TRBV27
size: .

DNA: TGTGCCTGGAGTGCCCTAGCGGGAACAGATACGCAGTATTTT
CDR3: CAWSALAGTDTQYF
D: TRBD2
J: TRBJ2-3
V: TRBV30
size: .

DNA: TGTGCCAGCAGTGAGCCGGGGGGCAATTCACCCCTCCACTTT
CDR3: CASSEPGGNSPLHF
D: .
J: TRBJ1-6
V: TRBV2
size: .

DNA: TGTGCCAGCAGCCAAGGTGGAGGGTACAATGAGCAGTTCTTC
CDR3: CASSQGGGYNEQFF
D: .
J: TRBJ2-1
V: TRBV14
size: few

DNA: TGCGCCAGCAGTCAAGTCCCAGGGGGCACAGATACGCAGTATTTT
CDR3: CASSQVPGGTDTQYF
D: .
J: TRBJ2-3
V: TRBV23-1
size: .

DNA: TGTGCCAGCAGCCTTGCAGGAGGATCGTTCTTC
CDR3: CASSLAGGSFF
D: .
J: TRBJ2-1
V: TRBV13
size: few

DNA: TGCGCCAGCAGCCAAGAGAGACAGGGGATCGGTGGCACCGGGGAGCTGTTTTTT
CDR3: CASSQERQGIGGTGELFF
D: TRBD1
J: TRBJ2-2
V: TRBV4-3
size: .

DNA: TGTGCCAGCAGCGCCCGGACAGGGGAGGACGAGCAGTACTTC
CDR3: CASSARTGEDEQYF
D: TRBD1
J: TRBJ2-7
V: TRBV13
size: .

DNA: TGTGCCACCAGCCCAGGACTAGCGGGCTACGAGCAGTACTTC
CDR3: CATSPGLAGYEQYF
D: TRBD2
J: TRBJ2-7
V: TRBV15
size: few

DNA: TGTGCCAGCAGCCCCCAGGGGTCTCCCTACGAGCAGTACTTC
CDR3: CASSPQGSPYEQYF
D: .
J: TRBJ2-7
V: TRBV7-9
size: few

DNA: TGTGCCTGGAGTGTAATGATATCCGAGCAGTACTTC
CDR3: CAWSVMISEQYF
D: .
J: TRBJ2-7
V: TRBV30
size: .

DNA: TGTGCCAGCACAGGGGGGGGCACAGATACGCAGTATTTT
CDR3: CASTGGGTDTQYF
D: .
J: TRBJ2-3
V: TRBV27
size: .

DNA: TGTGCCTGGAGTGAAGCCGATGGCTACACCTTC
CDR3: CAWSEADGYTF
D: .
J: TRBJ1-2
V: TRBV30
size: .

DNA: TGCGCCAGCAGCCAAGAGTGGGGGGGAGTTAACTATGGCTACACCTTC
CDR3: CASSQEWGGVNYGYTF
D: .
J: TRBJ1-2
V: TRBV4-3
size: .

DNA: TGTGCCAGTAGTATAGAGGTGAGACATTATAGCAATCAGCCCCAGCATTTT
CDR3: CASSIEVRHYSNQPQHF
D: .
J: TRBJ1-5
V: TRBV19
size: .